The 30 T cell receptor beta chains in this list originate from one sample, sequenced in a study of cytomegalovirus exposure and HLA in healthy donors (TCRdb year 2017). The library was made by the immunoSEQ multiplex PCR assay. For the multiplex PCR, a mixture combining 60 forward primers for TCR Vbeta segments and 13 reverse primers for TCR Jbeta segments was used. As stored in TCRdb, this immuneACCESS dataset retains in-frame rearrangements with V and J assigned. A fraction of the clones does not appear; measured against another copy, unresolved V genes explain less than half of the discrepancy, and the remainder lacks a known reason. This sample's records show under 200,000 clones. Approximately 6.4% of the sample is in the top ten clones. The sequencing input was PBMCs. These receptors all come from a man in his thirties or forties in good health and CMV-seronegative.

The chain has TRBV27 and TRBJ1-2; 9 nucleotides align to TRBD1. Germline lookup yields CDR1 MNHEY and CDR2 SMNVEV (reference sequence). J was trimmed by 4 bases and V by 6 bases; bases with no gene match: 6. The CDR3 spans 14 residues. The CDR3 region is CASSLDRGGYGYTF. The CDR3 nucleotides read TGTGCCAGCAGCCTTGACAGGGGGGGCTATGGCTACACCTTC.

The rearrangement joins TRBV6-1 to TRBJ2-7; TRBD2 matches at 10 bases. After removal of 6 bases from V and 5 bases from J, the junction contained 10 bases not matched to a gene. The CDR3 runs to 15 residues. CDR1 is MNHNS, CDR2 SASEGT, per germline. The DNA for the CDR3 is TGTGCCAGCAGCCTCCTAACTAGCGGGACCCACGAGCAGTACTTC. Translated, it gives CASSLLTSGTHEQYF.

The chain has TRBV7-2 and TRBJ2-1; 7 nucleotides line up with TRBD1. J lost 4 bases, V lost 6 bases, and 12 bases had no gene match. CDR1 and CDR2 from the germline V gene are SGHTA and FQGNSA. The length of the CDR3 is 16 residues. The CDR3 nucleotides are TGTGCCAGCAGTTTAAAAGGGGGCGCGAGTTACAATGAGCAGTTCTTC. Its protein product is CASSLKGGASYNEQFF. The full variable domain, with the rest looked up from reference TRBV7-2 and TRBJ2-1, is GAGVSQSPSNKVTEKGKDVELRCDPISGHTALYWYRQSLGQGLEFLIYFQGNSAPDKSGLPSDRFSAERTGGSVSTLTIQRTQQEDSAVYLCASSLKGGASYNEQFFGPGTRLTVL.

The chain joins TRBV9 to TRBJ2-1; possibly TRBD1 for D (6 bases). CDR3 length equals 15 residues. CDR1 and CDR2 (germline): SGDLS, YYNGEE. V was pared by 4 bases and J by 4 bases, with 15 bases between. The CDR3 DNA follows: TGTGCCAGCAGCAAGCGGACAGATTCGTACAATGAGCAGTTCTTC. Translation gives CASSKRTDSYNEQFF.

This chain joins TRBV5-1 and TRBJ2-7; 8 bases agree with TRBD2. The V gene end was trimmed by 4 bases and the J gene end by 2 bases; junction bases not matched to a gene: 5. Germline CDR1 and CDR2: SGHRS and YFSETQ. The CDR3 has 14 residues. The CDR3 coding sequence is TGCGCCAGCAGCCGCACTAGCGGAACCTACGAGCAGTACTTC. Translation: CASSRTSGTYEQYF.

This chain links TRBV27 with TRBJ2-5; 9 bases map to TRBD1. CDR3 length equals 15 residues. Germline trimming cut 3 bases from V and 2 bases from J; bases unmatched to any gene: 4. Per the germline V gene, CDR1 is MNHEY and CDR2 is SMNVEV (reference sequence). CDR3 amino acids: CASSFGTGKQETQYF. CDR3 DNA sequence: TGTGCCAGCAGTTTTGGGACAGGGAAACAAGAGACCCAGTACTTC.

The chain recombines TRBV30 with TRBJ1-6, with D possibly matching TRBD1 (6 bases). CDR1 GTSNPN and CDR2 SVGIG come from the germline V gene (reference sequence). The CDR3 contains 15 residues. Trimming removed 0 bases from V and 6 bases from J, with 12 bases in between. This CDR3 is CAWSVARTANSPLHF. The CDR3 DNA follows: TGTGCCTGGAGTGTAGCAAGGACAGCTAATTCACCCCTCCACTTT. Full variable domain (rest looked up from reference TRBV30 and TRBJ1-6): SQTIHQWPATLVQPVGSPLSLECTVEGTSNPNLYWYRQAAGRGLQLLFYSVGIGQISSEVPQNLSASRPQDRQFILSSKKLLLSDSGFYLCAWSVARTANSPLHFGNGTRLTVT.

The chain uses TRBV4-1 and TRBJ1-1, with D tentatively TRBD1 (5 bases). V was cut by 2 bases and J by 2 bases, with 15 bases left in between. This CDR3 region has 16 residues. Per the germline V gene, CDR1 is MGHRA and CDR2 is YSYEKL. The CDR3 protein is CASSQNLGTENTEAFF. In DNA form, the CDR3 reads TGCGCCAGCAGCCAAAACTTGGGGACTGAAAACACTGAAGCTTTCTTT.

This chain joins TRBV18 and TRBJ1-4, with 10 bases lining up with TRBD1. Trimming removed 3 bases from V and 10 bases from J; junction bases left unmatched: 17. The CDR3 contains 18 residues. Per the germline V gene, CDR1 is KGHSH and CDR2 is LQKENI. The CDR3 DNA follows: TGTGCCAGCTCACCTCCTCCAACCGGGACAGGGGCGTCAGGAAAACTGTTTTTT. Its protein product is CASSPPPTGTGASGKLFF.

The chain is built from TRBV29-1 and TRBJ1-1, with TRBD1 matching over 7 bases. V gave up 3 bases and J gave up 3 bases; unmatched junction bases: 4. Germline V gene lookup returns CDR1 SQVTM and CDR2 ANQGSEA. The CDR3 contains 13 residues. For the CDR3, the DNA is TGCAGCGTTGAGGCAGGGGGATACACTGAAGCTTTCTTT. Protein: CSVEAGGYTEAFF.

The V gene is TRBV21-1, the J gene TRBJ1-3; the D segment call TRBD1 is taken from the table without a DNA check. TRBV21-1 is a recognized pseudogene. The CDR3 contains 12 residues. CDR3 bases: TGTGCCAGCAGTGCAGGCGGAAACACCATATATTTT. Translated: CASSAGGNTIYF.

V is TRBV18 and J is TRBJ2-4; 10 bases line up with TRBD1. The CDR3 extends over 18 amino acids. V shed 3 bases, J shed 4 bases, and the junction held 12 bases outside the gene matches. The germline CDR1 and CDR2 sequences are KGHSH and LQKENI. CDR3 sequence: CASSPAVKGQGPKNIQYF. The CDR3 DNA sequence: TGTGCCAGCTCACCGGCCGTTAAGGGACAGGGGCCTAAAAACATTCAGTACTTC.

Comment on this clone: At one end, the junction sequence differs from germline, possibly due to a read error. The chain is built from TRBV28 and TRBJ2-3, with 7 nucleotides matching TRBD1. Germline CDR1 MDHEN, CDR2 SYDVKM. CDR3 size: 15 residues. CDR3: CASRKMWDSRDTQYF. CDR3 in DNA: TGTGCCAGCAGGAAGATGTGGGACAGCAGAGATACGCAGTATTTT.

The J gene is TRBJ1-2, the V gene TRBV30; no definite D call. Germline CDR1 GTSNPN, CDR2 SVGIG (reference sequence). The CDR3 contains 13 residues. V lost 3 bases to trimming and J lost 0 bases, with 8 bases between them. CDR3 region: CAWSPDTNYGYTF. The CDR3 DNA reads as TGTGCCTGGAGCCCCGACACTAACTATGGCTACACCTTC. The full variable domain, rest sourced from reference TRBV30 and TRBJ1-2, is SQTIHQWPATLVQPVGSPLSLECTVEGTSNPNLYWYRQAAGRGLQLLFYSVGIGQISSEVPQNLSASRPQDRQFILSSKKLLLSDSGFYLCAWSPDTNYGYTFGSGTRLTVV.

This chain connects TRBV6-5 to TRBJ2-7; maybe TRBD2 (5 bases). Trimming removed 8 bases from V and 5 bases from J, with 7 bases in between. The CDR3 is made up of 10 amino acids. Germline CDR1 MNHEY, CDR2 SVGAGI. The CDR3 sequence: CASGGHEQYF. The CDR3 nucleotides are TGTGCCAGCGGAGGCCACGAGCAGTACTTC.

The chain uses TRBV10-3 and TRBJ1-3; a weak D match, TRBD1 (6 bases). Trimming cost V 2 bases and J 2 bases, with 16 bases left between them. Germline lookup yields CDR1 ENHRY and CDR2 SYGVKD. This CDR3 has 17 residues. This CDR3 reads CAISELDRTVPGNTIYF. CDR3 in DNA: TGTGCCATCAGTGAGCTCGACCGGACAGTCCCTGGAAACACCATATATTTT.

The J gene is TRBJ1-4, the V gene TRBV18; TRBD1 matches 9 bases. This CDR3 is built from 15 residues. Germline V lookup: CDR1 KGHSH, CDR2 LQKENI. The J segment lost 8 bases and the V segment lost 0 bases, leaving 4 bases of the junction unmatched. The CDR3 DNA reads TGTGCCAGCTCACCACCCAGGACAGGGGAAGAAAAACTGTTTTTT. It codes for CASSPPRTGEEKLFF.

This chain links TRBV5-4 with TRBJ1-2; no clear D. This CDR3 comprises 15 residues. Germline V gives CDR1 SGHNT, CDR2 YYREEE (reference sequence). Trimming removed 5 bases from V and 5 bases from J, with 19 bases in between. Here the CDR3 reads CASSSEGLALYGYTF. In DNA, the CDR3 is TGTGCCAGCAGTTCTGAGGGTTTAGCCCTATATGGCTACACCTTC.

The chain has TRBV30 and TRBJ2-1; tentative D call: TRBD1 (6 bases). From germline, CDR1 is GTSNPN and CDR2 SVGIG (reference sequence). The V gene lost 4 bases and the J gene lost 4 bases, with 14 bases spanning the gap. The CDR3 sequence is 14 residues long. The CDR3 sequence is CAWNRDNGYNEQFF. DNA of the CDR3: TGTGCCTGGAACCGGGACAACGGATACAATGAGCAGTTCTTC. Based on the CDR3 plus reference TRBV30 and TRBJ2-1, the full variable domain is SQTIHQWPATLVQPVGSPLSLECTVEGTSNPNLYWYRQAAGRGLQLLFYSVGIGQISSEVPQNLSASRPQDRQFILSSKKLLLSDSGFYLCAWNRDNGYNEQFFGPGTRLTVL.

CDR3 residues: CASSVGQGAGGTYGYTF. The CDR3 coding sequence is TGTGCCAGCAGCGTAGGACAGGGGGCAGGGGGCACCTATGGCTACACCTTC. The chain is built from TRBV9 and TRBJ1-2; 10 positions agree with TRBD1. The CDR3 spans 17 residues. Losses at the gene ends were 0 bases for V and 4 bases for J; bases not matched to a gene: 9. CDR1 and CDR2 (germline): SGDLS, YYNGEE. The full variable domain, rest sourced from reference TRBV9 and TRBJ1-2, is DSGVTQTPKHLITATGQRVTLRCSPRSGDLSVYWYQQSLDQGLQFLIQYYNGEERAKGNILERFSAQQFPDLHSELNLSSLELGDSALYFCASSVGQGAGGTYGYTFGSGTRLTVV.

The chain recombines TRBV28 with TRBJ1-5, with D possibly being TRBD1 (5 bases). This CDR3 is built from 15 residues. Germline CDR1 is MDHEN and CDR2 is SYDVKM. V was trimmed by 5 bases and J by 1 base, leaving 12 bases between them. The CDR3 nucleotides are TGTGCCAGCAGTGTCATCGGGGGGAGCAATCAGCCCCAGCATTTT. Its translation: CASSVIGGSNQPQHF.

The V call is TRBV19, the J call TRBJ1-1, with no clear D. The germline V and J ends were trimmed by 0 bases and 1 base, with 9 bases remaining between them. This CDR3 has 15 amino acids. Germline V gene sequence: CDR1 LNHDA, CDR2 SQIVND (reference sequence). The CDR3 protein is CASSIEEEKNTEAFF. The CDR3 DNA is TGTGCCAGTAGTATAGAGGAGGAGAAGAACACTGAAGCTTTCTTT.

This chain links TRBV7-9 with TRBJ1-1; no clear D. CDR1 is SEHNR and CDR2 is FQNEAQ in the germline V gene (reference sequence). V dropped 7 bases and J dropped 6 bases, with 18 bases sitting between them. The CDR3 runs 14 residues. In nucleotides, the CDR3 is TGTGCCAGCACTAGACCGGGTCGAAATGCTGAAGCTTTCTTT. Translating it yields CASTRPGRNAEAFF.

This chain links TRBV29-1 with TRBJ2-1; the match to TRBD2 covers 10 bases. The CDR3 contains 11 residues. J lost 12 bases, V lost 4 bases, and 3 bases had no gene match. The V gene's germline CDR1 is SQVTM and CDR2 ANQGSEA. The CDR3 nucleotides read TGCAGCGTTGCCAGCGGGAGGGGGCAGTTCTTC. Its protein is CSVASGRGQFF.

This chain uses TRBV29-1 with TRBJ2-3, with D possibly being TRBD1 (6 bases). The germline gives CDR1 SQVTM, CDR2 ANQGSEA. The CDR3 is 15 amino acids. Trimming cost V 4 bases and J 5 bases, with 19 bases left between them. The CDR3 loop is CSVGPGQSSGDTQYF. As DNA, the CDR3 is TGCAGCGTTGGCCCTGGACAGTCCTCCGGAGATACGCAGTATTTT.

The V call is TRBV9, the J call TRBJ2-1, with 7 bases identical to TRBD2. Trimming at V came to 2 bases and at J to 9 bases, leaving 8 bases not matched to a gene. The CDR3 contains 14 residues. Germline values: CDR1 SGDLS, CDR2 YYNGEE. CDR3 in amino acids: CASSVHGAGVEQFF. The CDR3 DNA follows: TGTGCCAGCAGCGTTCACGGGGCGGGAGTTGAGCAGTTCTTC.

This rearrangement joins TRBV7-6 to TRBJ2-7; 8 bases are a match to TRBD1. V lost 2 bases and J lost 7; bases outside the gene matches: 10. CDR3 length: 15 amino acids. The germline V gene encodes CDR1 SGHVS and CDR2 FNYEAQ. For the CDR3, the DNA is TGTGCCAGCAGCTTATCTTTGACAGGGGCTCAAGAGCAGTACTTC. Its translation: CASSLSLTGAQEQYF.

This sequence joins TRBV6-6 and TRBJ2-3, with a tentative D call TRBD2 (6 bases). This CDR3 is 14 amino acids long. V shed 5 bases and J shed 7 bases, with 16 bases lying between them. Germline V gives CDR1 MNHNY, CDR2 SVGAGI (reference sequence). The CDR3 nucleotides are TGTGCCAGCAGTAGGGACTGGGGGACGAATACGCAGTATTTT. Protein sequence: CASSRDWGTNTQYF.

The chain recombines TRBV9 with TRBJ2-3; 10 bases are a match to TRBD2. Germline loops: CDR1 SGDLS, CDR2 YYNGEE. V was clipped by 3 bases and J by 8 bases; unmatched bases: 6. The CDR3 has 14 residues. The CDR3 region has the DNA TGTGCCAGCAGCGCAAGCGGGGGGGTCGGTACGCAGTATTTT. Translation gives CASSASGGVGTQYF.

The V and J genes are TRBV5-4 and TRBJ1-2, with 10 bases lining up with TRBD1. Germline lookup yields CDR1 SGHNT and CDR2 YYREEE (reference sequence). The CDR3 length is 15 residues. J gave up 8 bases and V 3 bases, and 10 bases lay outside the gene matches. CDR3 amino acids: CASSWGGQGLGGYTF. The DNA of the CDR3 is TGTGCCAGCAGCTGGGGGGGACAGGGGCTGGGGGGCTACACCTTC. Complete variable domain (other parts from reference TRBV5-4 and TRBJ1-2): ETGVTQSPTHLIKTRGQQVTLRCSSQSGHNTVSWYQQALGQGPQFIFQYYREEENGRGNFPPRFSGLQFPNYSSELNVNALELDDSALYLCASSWGGQGLGGYTFGSGTRLTVV.